This is a list of T cell receptor beta chains from one sample in a study of CD8 T cells in Susac syndrome. TCRdb analysed the immunoSEQ multiplex PCR reads with MiXCR anew, one entry per CDR3 protein. The data hold roughly 150,000 distinct CDR3 sequences, with approximately 95% observed a single time. The sequencing input was CD8+ T cells from PBMCs. Receptors originate from a human donor with Susac syndrome. The CDR3 runs from the conserved cysteine through the conserved F or W. D genes are given only for firm matches. Size values are once, few and many counts, or a class for expanded clones, and some rows have none.

v_gene	abundance	d_gene	j_gene	CDR3nt	CDR3aa
TRBV5-1	.	TRBD2	TRBJ2-1	TGCGCCAGCAGCTTGAGACTAGCGGGAGGGTACAATGAGCAGTTCTTC	CASSLRLAGGYNEQFF
TRBV27	.	.	TRBJ2-3	TGTGCCAGCAGTTTATTTTTCCCCGGTATGGATACGCAGTATTTT	CASSLFFPGMDTQYF
TRBV28	.	TRBD1	TRBJ1-2	TGTGCCAGCAGGGGGACAGATGACCATGGCTACACCTTC	CASRGTDDHGYTF
TRBV9	.	.	TRBJ1-2	TGTGCCAGCAGCGTAGGGGGAACCTATGGCTACACCTTC	CASSVGGTYGYTF
TRBV28	.	.	TRBJ1-3	TGTGCCAGCAGTTTGTGGAAGGACAGAGGAAACACCATATATTTT	CASSLWKDRGNTIYF
TRBV13	.	.	TRBJ2-1	TGTGCCAGCAGCCTAGGGCGGGACGGGAACTCTGACAATGAGCAGTTCTTC	CASSLGRDGNSDNEQFF
TRBV9	.	.	TRBJ2-7	TGTGCCAGCAGCGTAGCATTTGGCGACACCTACGAGCAGTACTTC	CASSVAFGDTYEQYF
TRBV27	few	TRBD1	TRBJ1-5	TGTGCCAGCAGCCCAGGGGGGAGCAATCAGCCCCAGCATTTT	CASSPGGSNQPQHF
TRBV12-3/TRBV12-4	.	TRBD2	TRBJ2-1	TGTGCCAGCAGCTCGAGACTAGCGGGGCCCCACAATGAGCAGTTCTTC	CASSSRLAGPHNEQFF
TRBV18	.	.	TRBJ1-2	TGTGCCAGCTCACCACCACAGGATGGTCCCAACTATGGCTACACCTTC	CASSPPQDGPNYGYTF
TRBV5-4	.	.	TRBJ1-1	TGTGCCAGCAGCTTGGCCGGACAGCCGAACACTGAAGCTTTCTTT	CASSLAGQPNTEAFF
TRBV18	.	TRBD2	TRBJ2-7	TGTGCCAGCTCACTATTTGGGACTAGCAGTCCCTACGAGCAGTACTTC	CASSLFGTSSPYEQYF
TRBV4-1	.	TRBD2	TRBJ2-3	TGCGCCAGCACTCACACAGCGGGGGCCTCAGATACGCAGTATTTT	CASTHTAGASDTQYF
TRBV5-1	.	.	TRBJ1-5	TGCGCCAGCAGCTACCGGGGAGATAGCAATCAGCCCCAGCATTTT	CASSYRGDSNQPQHF
TRBV5-6	.	TRBD2	TRBJ2-1	TGTGCCAGCAGCGTACCTAGCGGGAAGGACAATGAGCAGTTCTTC	CASSVPSGKDNEQFF
TRBV4-1	.	TRBD1	TRBJ1-4	TGCGCCAGCAGCCTATCGACAGGGGGCGCATCTGATGAAAAACTGTTTTTT	CASSLSTGGASDEKLFF
TRBV7-9	.	.	TRBJ1-1	TGTGCCATCCAAGACACCAACACTGAAGCTTTCTTT	CAIQDTNTEAFF
TRBV7-8	few	.	TRBJ1-2	TGTGCCAGCAGCCAGGACAGAATTTATGGCTACACCTTC	CASSQDRIYGYTF